The 5 T cell receptor beta chains listed next were all sequenced from one sample in a study of CD8 T cells in Susac syndrome. Random hexamers were used to reverse transcribe roughly 0.45 to 1 ug of RNA. TCRdb analysed the immunoSEQ multiplex PCR reads with MiXCR anew, one entry per CDR3 protein. This sample has 300,000 or so distinct CDR3 sequences; 92% occur once, and the top ten carry more than 0.06%. The sequenced material came from CD4+ T cells from PBMCs. Receptors were obtained from a human donor with multiple sclerosis.

This clonotype has a single count. The chain employs TRBV15 and TRBJ2-3; D gene unclear. Trimming left V 6 bases short and J 4 bases short, with 14 bases between. CDR3 size: 14 residues. Germline V gives CDR1 LNHNV, CDR2 YYDKDF (reference sequence). CDR3 in DNA: TGTGCCACCAGATCTATCTTCGACGCAGATACGCAGTATTTT. It translates to CATRSIFDADTQYF.

The chain joins TRBV4-1 to TRBJ1-2; D is ambiguous. The V end lost 0 bases, the J end lost 4 bases, and 12 bases lay between the germline ends. The germline gives CDR1 MGHRA, CDR2 YSYEKL. CDR3 size: 15 residues. In nucleotides, the CDR3 is TGCGCCAGCAGCCAAGAAGAACAGCGCGCCTATGGCTACACCTTC. Amino acid sequence: CASSQEEQRAYGYTF.

The chain carries TRBV30 and TRBJ2-2; D remains unclear. The CDR3 is 14 amino acids. Trimming left V 1 base short and J 2 bases short, with 8 bases between. Germline values: CDR1 GTSNPN, CDR2 SVGIG (reference sequence). The CDR3 loop reads CAWSEGPNTGELFF. For the CDR3, the DNA is TGTGCCTGGAGTGAGGGCCCAAACACCGGGGAGCTGTTTTTT.

The chain uses TRBV12-3 or TRBV12-4 and TRBJ2-2; 10 bases align to TRBD2. The CDR3 runs 15 residues. After removal of 10 bases from V and 6 bases from J, the junction contained 11 bases not matched to a gene. CDR3 nucleotide sequence: TGTGCCATCCGGACGCGAGCGGGGGGGCCCGGGGAGCTGTTTTTT. It is translated as CAIRTRAGGPGELFF.

This sequence joins TRBV11-3 and TRBJ2-3; D is perhaps TRBD2 (5 bases). This CDR3 region has 15 residues. Germline loops: CDR1 SGHNT, CDR2 YENEEA. The ends were cut back, 5 bases at V and 2 bases at J, with 14 bases in the middle. CDR3 bases: TGTGCCAGCAGCGTAAGAAGCGGCTCCACAGATACGCAGTATTTT. It codes for CASSVRSGSTDTQYF.